Each of the 4 T cell receptor beta chains below was sequenced from the same sample in a study of blood T cell repertoires in COVID-19. Sequencing was performed with immunoSEQ multiplex PCR; in TCRdb, only in-frame clones are kept and a portion is missing. The table has around 320,000 clones, 87% seen once; the top ten hold approximately 2%. The sequenced sample consisted of peripheral blood. These receptors came from a man aged 18 to 29 with active or convalescent COVID-19.

A few counts support this clone. The chain employs TRBV13 and TRBJ2-1, with D possibly TRBD2 on 6 matching bases. The length of the CDR3 is 12 residues. The germline CDR1 and CDR2 sequences are PRHDT and FYEKMQ (reference sequence). The ends were cut back, 3 bases at V and 10 bases at J, with 10 bases in the middle. The DNA for the CDR3 is TGTGCCAGCAGCTTCGGGGGTCGGGAGCAGTTCTTC. Amino acid sequence: CASSFGGREQFF.

The rearrangement joins TRBV5-1 to TRBJ2-1; 10 nucleotides align to TRBD1. In germline, CDR1 is SGHRS, CDR2 YFSETQ. V lost 5 bases and J lost 4; bases outside the gene matches: 9. The CDR3 covers 16 residues. CDR3: CASRILGQGVYNEQFF. The CDR3 DNA reads TGCGCCAGCAGGATCTTAGGACAGGGGGTTTACAATGAGCAGTTCTTC.

This clone was detected a few times. The chain recombines TRBV3-1 (or the pseudogene TRBV3-2) with TRBJ1-2; no reliable D call. Germline values: CDR1 LGHDT, CDR2 YNNKEL (reference sequence). This CDR3 is built from 12 residues. V lost 3 bases and J 7 bases, leaving 9 bases between the germline ends. This CDR3 reads CASSQRNSGYTF. The CDR3, as DNA: TGTGCCAGCAGCCAGAGGAATTCTGGCTACACCTTC.

The chain links TRBV6-2 or TRBV6-3 to TRBJ2-7; 9 bases match TRBD2. This CDR3 is built from 14 residues. V lost 3 bases to trimming and J lost 3 bases; unmatched junction nucleotides: 3. Germline values: CDR1 MNHEY, CDR2 SVGEGT. DNA for the CDR3: TGTGCCAGCAGTTATATAGCGGGAGTCTACGAGCAGTACTTC. Translation: CASSYIAGVYEQYF.